A selection of T cell receptor beta chains follows, all from one sample in a study of patients and donors after allogeneic stem cell transplantation. TCRdb processed the RT-PCR reads anew with MiXCR; each CDR3 protein has one entry. The data contain fewer than 200,000 distinct CDR3 sequences, about 29% of them singletons. Material for sequencing was blood, either unsorted or a sorted T cell fraction (not recorded which). The receptors here all came from a human donor who was either an allogeneic HSCT recipient or a stem cell or donor lymphocyte infusion donor (not recorded which). It is not recorded whose cells these are; they may come from a transplant donor. The CDR3 runs from the conserved cysteine through the conserved F or W. The D gene is left open where the match is weak. Only some rows state a clone size, as once, few, many or a class for expanded clones.

j_call clone_size v_call d_call cdr3_aa cdr3_nt
TRBJ2-1 few TRBV11-2 . CASILEPSLAASQFF TGTGCCAGCATCCTAGAACCCTCTCTAGCAGCATCGCAGTTCTTC
TRBJ2-5 few TRBV6-2/TRBV6-3 TRBD2 CASSGRKETQYF TGTGCCAGCAGCGGGAGGAAAGAGACCCAGTACTTC
TRBJ2-7 . TRBV6-2/TRBV6-3 . CASSLSGPYEQYF TGTGCCAGCAGTCTAAGCGGACCCTACGAGCAGTACTTC
TRBJ2-1 few TRBV7-2 . CASSLPLRYNEQFF TGTGCCAGCAGCCTTCCCCTCAGGTACAATGAGCAGTTCTTC
TRBJ1-2 few TRBV5-1 . CASSLSGREGNYGYTF TGCGCCAGCAGCTTGTCAGGCCGGGAGGGGAACTATGGCTACACCTTC
TRBJ2-1 . TRBV4-3 TRBD2 CASSQDGRWVAGEVDEQFF TGCGCCAGCAGCCAAGACGGGCGTTGGGTAGCGGGAGAAGTAGATGAGCAGTTCTTC
TRBJ2-7 few TRBV6-2/TRBV6-3 . CASSFRTSAGYEQYF TGTGCCAGCAGTTTTCGGACATCGGCGGGCTACGAGCAGTACTTC
TRBJ2-3 . TRBV24-1 . CATSDPAGREATDTQYF TGTGCCACCAGTGATCCCGCAGGGCGGGAAGCCACAGATACGCAGTATTTT
TRBJ2-7 few TRBV5-1 . CASSSGWLNEQYF TGCGCCAGCAGCTCCGGTTGGCTCAACGAGCAGTACTTC
TRBJ2-5 . TRBV6-2/TRBV6-3 . CASSRQAQETQYF TGTGCCAGCAGCAGACAGGCTCAAGAGACCCAGTACTTC
TRBJ1-3 few TRBV10-3 TRBD1 CAISEPRDSSGNTIYF TGTGCCATCAGTGAGCCCCGGGACAGCTCTGGAAACACCATATATTTT
TRBJ1-1 . TRBV5-6 . CASSLGWGYNTEAFF TGTGCCAGCAGCCTCGGGTGGGGATACAACACTGAAGCTTTCTTT
TRBJ2-2 . TRBV10-1 TRBD1 CARRWGTGTNTGELFF TGCGCCAGACGCTGGGGGACAGGGACGAACACCGGGGAGCTGTTTTTT
TRBJ2-1 once TRBV12-3/TRBV12-4 TRBD2 CASSLWGTSGRGEQFF TGTGCCAGCAGTTTATGGGGCACTAGCGGGAGGGGGGAGCAGTTCTTC
TRBJ2-5 few TRBV3-1 . CASSQVRQETQYF TGTGCCAGCAGCCAAGTCCGCCAGGAGACCCAGTACTTC
TRBJ1-3 many TRBV12-3/TRBV12-4 . CASRSQGLSGNTIYF TGTGCCAGCAGAAGTCAGGGACTCTCTGGAAACACCATATATTTT
TRBJ1-1 . TRBV4-3 . CASSQAATAEAFF TGCGCCAGCAGCCAAGCGGCGACGGCTGAAGCTTTCTTT
TRBJ2-7 . TRBV20-1 TRBD2 CSASPGRSYEQYF TGCAGTGCTAGCCCCGGGAGGAGTTACGAGCAGTACTTC
TRBJ2-1 . TRBV7-9 TRBD1 CASSSPVTGSHEQFF TGTGCCAGCAGTTCCCCGGTGACAGGGTCCCATGAGCAGTTCTTC
TRBJ1-5 many TRBV20-1 . CSAESPGYDQPQHF TGCAGTGCGGAGTCCCCCGGATATGATCAGCCCCAGCATTTT
TRBJ2-7 . TRBV10-3 . CAISEGNEHYEQYF TGTGCCATCAGTGAGGGGAATGAGCACTACGAGCAGTACTTC
TRBJ1-1 few TRBV6-5 . CASSYAVMNTEAFF TGTGCCAGCAGTTACGCGGTTATGAACACTGAAGCTTTCTTT
TRBJ2-7 . TRBV12-3/TRBV12-4 . CASSFKLSYEQYF TGTGCCAGCAGTTTTAAGCTCTCCTACGAGCAGTACTTC
TRBJ1-6 . TRBV5-1 . CASSLDLGNSPLHF TGCGCCAGCAGCTTGGACTTGGGGAATTCACCCCTCCACTTT
TRBJ1-4 . TRBV7-6 . CASKPGPGAEKLFF TGTGCCAGCAAACCGGGACCTGGCGCTGAAAAACTGTTTTTT
TRBJ1-5 many TRBV7-6 TRBD1 CASSTGTGHSNQPQHF TGTGCCAGCAGCACCGGGACAGGGCATAGCAATCAGCCCCAGCATTTT
TRBJ2-3 . TRBV3-1 . CASSQWGRGTQYF TGTGCCAGCAGCCAATGGGGACGCGGGACGCAGTATTTT
TRBJ2-1 . TRBV12-3/TRBV12-4 . CASGDRSYNEQFF TGTGCCAGTGGAGACCGCTCCTACAATGAGCAGTTCTTC
TRBJ2-1 . TRBV20-1 . CSARGGLDHNEQFF TGCAGTGCTAGGGGGGGACTTGATCACAATGAGCAGTTCTTC